The text below deals with one T cell receptor (beta chain). This record comes from a study of shared clonotypes between healthy human individuals. CDR3 length: 17 residues. The germline CDR1 and CDR2 sequences are GTSNPN and SVGIG (reference sequence). V was clipped by 3 bases and J by 0 bases, with 18 bases between them. A CD45RA-negative memory subset and a CD45RA+ naive subset were separated from the CD4+ cells. Clones were sequenced by immunoSEQ multiplex PCR, and TCRdb holds only the in-frame ones, with some missing. The table shows around 2,000,000 clones, with 90% to 95% occurring only once. Sequenced: naive CD4+ T cells sorted from blood. Subset denoted: CD45RA+ positively selected. The chain uses TRBV30 and TRBJ2-1, with D hard to call. The source is a young man in good health. CDR3 in DNA: TGTGCCTGGAGCCGATTCGTCGACATCCCCTCCTACAATGAGCAGTTCTTC. It yields the protein CAWSRFVDIPSYNEQFF.